These T cell receptor beta chains were read from a single sample in a study of identical twins. TCRdb passed the 5' RACE reads through MiXCR, listing each CDR3 protein once. The data hold 400,000 to 550,000 distinct CDR3 sequences, with less than 25% observed a single time. These records were also assigned to another study, of T cells expressing NK-cell markers.

The sample consisted of CD4+ T cells sorted from blood. These receptors were obtained from a young woman in good health. CDR3s leave out the opening cysteine and the closing phenylalanine or tryptophan. Each record gives: J gene, CDR3 length, V gene, CDR3 protein.

>TRBJ1-4|12|TRBV25-1
ASSVTGVSEKLF
>TRBJ2-1|13|TRBV6-5
ASSYSNGGYNEQF
>TRBJ1-2|10|TRBV20-1
SASEGQGDYT
>TRBJ2-1|10|TRBV13
ASSYRGFEQF
>TRBJ1-1|12|TRBV7-6
ASSLAQGWPEAF
>TRBJ1-2|14|TRBV27
ASSSGQGHRGRGYT
>TRBJ2-7|11|TRBV5-1
ASTRELEDEQY
>TRBJ2-7|12|TRBV3-1
ASSHVGLTYEQY
>TRBJ2-1|12|TRBV7-2
ASSPGTSANEQF
>TRBJ1-2|10|TRBV27
ASRTGAYGYT
>TRBJ2-7|13|TRBV10-2
ASSESAGASYEQY
>TRBJ1-3|12|TRBV7-9
ASSLQASGNTIY
>TRBJ1-4|14|TRBV10-3
AISDHGQAAGEKLF
>TRBJ2-3|14|TRBV7-2
ASSLGWAGFPDTQY
>TRBJ1-4|13|TRBV29-1
SVLHPGGTNEKLF
>TRBJ2-1|13|TRBV5-1
ASSPGQGRPGEQF
>TRBJ2-3|13|TRBV10-1
ASSDPGTTGDTQY
>TRBJ1-2|10|TRBV12-3/TRBV12-4
ASSGANYGYT
>TRBJ1-1|14|TRBV7-2
ASSSLRSGENTEAF
>TRBJ2-1|14|TRBV20-1
SARVSRTGSHNEQF
>TRBJ2-3|12|TRBV25-1
ASSEYGRTDTQY
>TRBJ1-4|11|TRBV20-1
SAGQGINEKLF
>TRBJ2-2|14|TRBV4-3
ASSQGLAGGTGELF
>TRBJ2-5|12|TRBV20-1
SANLAGTQETQY
>TRBJ2-7|10|TRBV6-5
ASKNGGIEQY
>TRBJ2-1|10|TRBV6-2/TRBV6-3
ASSHFLDEQF
>TRBJ2-5|13|TRBV20-1
SAEVWREYGETQY
>TRBJ2-1|13|TRBV12-3/TRBV12-4
ASTRTSGTYNEQF
>TRBJ2-6|13|TRBV27
ASSSMGSGANVLT
>TRBJ2-1|12|TRBV20-1
SARSTRSYNEQF
>TRBJ1-2|12|TRBV20-1
SARERRVGYGYT
>TRBJ2-1|17|TRBV11-1
ASSSRPPRPSGTHNEQF
>TRBJ2-3|12|TRBV29-1
SAPRTGRGDTQY
>TRBJ2-7|10|TRBV6-2/TRBV6-3
ASRTRAREQY
>TRBJ2-1|12|TRBV20-1
SATRTSGANEQF
>TRBJ1-2|12|TRBV7-2
ASSYGQFPYGYT
>TRBJ2-7|12|TRBV27
ASSLLGIAYEQY
>TRBJ1-2|13|TRBV10-3
AISYGQGEIGGYT
>TRBJ2-1|8|TRBV29-1
SARRNEQF
>TRBJ2-5|16|TRBV6-5
ASSYGGLAGVRGETQY